Listed here is a single TCR beta chain. The antigen is not known. Assay: immunoSEQ multiplex PCR; the TCRdb copy retains only in-frame clones and omits some. In the table there are 90,000 to 130,000 clones, around 83% of which are singletons. These data are taken from a study of T cell responses to AZD1222 COVID-19 vaccine. Study observations and caveats: Baseline seropositivity characterized only a handful of AZD1222 recipients. Vaccine-associated CD4 TCRs spanned spike, dominant at 160-218 and 743-854. Repertoires in all cases were sampled only once the peak T cell response had passed. Breadth and depth of Spike-specific TCRs rose after two AZD1222 doses.

The input for sequencing was peripheral blood, taken on day 0 of AZD1222 vaccination. The sequence was collected from an adult in good health.

The CDR3 spells CASSRWTSQETQYF. DNA of the CDR3: TGTGCCAGCAGCCGGTGGACTAGTCAAGAGACCCAGTACTTC. This chain connects TRBV5-4 to TRBJ2-5; 7 bases align to TRBD2. CDR1 and CDR2 (germline): SGHNT, YYREEE (reference sequence). The CDR3 has 14 residues. The V and J ends lost 4 bases and 2 bases, in that order; junction bases with no gene match: 5. Based on the CDR3 plus reference TRBV5-4 and TRBJ2-5, the full variable domain is ETGVTQSPTHLIKTRGQQVTLRCSSQSGHNTVSWYQQALGQGPQFIFQYYREEENGRGNFPPRFSGLQFPNYSSELNVNALELDDSALYLCASSRWTSQETQYFGPGTRLLVL.